This entry concerns a single T cell receptor (beta chain). Through a sample-barcoded 5' primer and a J-beta primer mix, a second PCR was run for roughly 6 to 11 cycles. TCRdb ran MiXCR on the 5' RACE reads and lists one entry per CDR3 protein. Here the sample spans about 800,000 distinct CDR3 sequences, roughly 64% being singletons. The data belong to a study of blood T cells in healthy people across ages. This CDR3 spans 14 amino acids. Germline CDR1 SQVTM, CDR2 ANQGSEA. The chain recombines TRBV29-1 with TRBJ2-4, with 7 bases identical to TRBD1. The end of the DNA fits TRBJ2-7 better, so the J call may be wrong. This receptor was taken from a man aged 25 to 40 in good health. Sequenced input: blood. The CDR3: CSAGARQGPYEQYF. The CDR3 DNA sequence: TGCAGCGCCGGGGCTAGACAGGGACCCTACGAGCAGTACTTC.